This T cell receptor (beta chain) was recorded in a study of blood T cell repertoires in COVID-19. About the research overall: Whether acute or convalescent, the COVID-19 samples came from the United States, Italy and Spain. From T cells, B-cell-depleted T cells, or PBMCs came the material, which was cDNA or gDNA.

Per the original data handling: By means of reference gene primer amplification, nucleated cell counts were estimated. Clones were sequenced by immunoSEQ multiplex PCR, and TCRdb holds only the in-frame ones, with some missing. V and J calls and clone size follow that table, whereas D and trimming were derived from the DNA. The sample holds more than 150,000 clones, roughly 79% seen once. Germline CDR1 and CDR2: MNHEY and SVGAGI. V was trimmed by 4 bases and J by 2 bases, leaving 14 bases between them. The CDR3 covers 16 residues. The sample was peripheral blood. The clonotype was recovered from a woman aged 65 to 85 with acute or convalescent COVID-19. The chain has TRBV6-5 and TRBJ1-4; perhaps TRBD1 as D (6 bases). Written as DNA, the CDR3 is TGTGCCAGCAGTTCAAGTACAGGGATCACTAATGAAAAACTGTTTTTT. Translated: CASSSSTGITNEKLFF.